What follows are 27 T cell receptor beta chains derived from one specimen sequenced in a study of OX40 agonist ivuxolimab in advanced cancers. Library generation was performed with the immunoSEQ multiplex PCR assay. TCRdb provides this immuneACCESS table in a form limited to in-frame rearrangements. Some clones are lacking; in checked studies, under half of them reflect an unresolved V gene, and why the rest are absent is not known. A total of tens of thousands of clones appear in this sample, 91% of them only once. 6.5% to 8.5% of the sample lies in the top ten. Sequenced here: CD4+ or CD8+ T cells sorted from blood, sampled in a trial of the OX40 agonist ivuxolimab. The receptor source for this set is an adult with an advanced solid tumor such as melanoma, head and neck, liver or kidney cancer.

V is TRBV13 and J is TRBJ2-1; no reliable D call. Looked up from germline, CDR1 is PRHDT and CDR2 is FYEKMQ (reference sequence). CDR3 length: 18 amino acids. Deletions cut 5 bases from V and 2 bases from J, with 22 bases between. The CDR3 DNA is TGTGCCAGCAGCCATACCGCCGGTACAGCTGTTACCTACAATGAGCAGTTCTTC. Encoded protein: CASSHTAGTAVTYNEQFF.

The rearrangement links TRBV7-9 to TRBJ1-2; no clear D gene. Looked up from germline, CDR1 is SEHNR and CDR2 is FQNEAQ (reference sequence). With 4 bases removed from V and 4 bases from J, the gap between germline ends came to 10 bases. The CDR3 is made up of 13 amino acids. The CDR3 nucleotides are TGTGCCAGCAGCTCGACTCGTACCTATGGCTACACCTTC. This gives the protein CASSSTRTYGYTF.

The rearrangement uses TRBV7-9 and TRBJ2-1; 9 nucleotides align to TRBD2. V shed 2 bases and J 6 bases; nucleotides not matched to a gene: 2. The CDR3 runs 14 residues. Germline CDR1 is SEHNR and CDR2 is FQNEAQ (reference sequence). The CDR3 DNA sequence: TGTGCCAGCAGCTTACGACTAGCGGTCAATGAGCAGTTCTTC. This translates into CASSLRLAVNEQFF.

This chain uses TRBV6-1 with TRBJ2-3; unclear D gene. The V end lost 6 bases, the J end lost 6 bases, and 13 bases lay between the germline ends. This CDR3 is 13 amino acids long. CDR1 is MNHNS and CDR2 is SASEGT in the germline V gene. CDR3 in DNA: TGTGCCAGCAGAGACGAGCTCCGGGATACGCAGTATTTT. Translation gives CASRDELRDTQYF.

The gene calls are TRBV10-1 and TRBJ2-7; D is perhaps TRBD1 or TRBD2 (5 bases each). Germline V gene data show CDR1 as WNHNN and CDR2 as SYGVQD (reference sequence). CDR3 length: 11 amino acids. V lost 7 bases to trimming and J lost 6 bases, with 10 bases between them. The CDR3 DNA follows: TGCGCCAGCATAGAGAGGGGCGAGCAGTACGTC. Protein product: CASIERGEQYV.

V gene TRBV27 combines with J gene TRBJ2-1; D is unresolved. This CDR3 has 13 amino acids. V was shortened by 5 bases and J by 6 bases, with 11 bases between the two germline ends. Germline CDR1 is MNHEY and CDR2 is SMNVEV (reference sequence). The CDR3 DNA sequence: TGTGCCAGCAGTCTAGGGTCCGGCAATGAGCAGTTCTTC. Protein sequence: CASSLGSGNEQFF.

The table lists this clone with a count of one. The same CDR3 is also encoded by other DNA sequences in this sample. The chain recombines TRBV6-6 with TRBJ1-5; D remains unclear. Germline CDR1 is MNHNY and CDR2 is SVGAGI (reference sequence). V was pared by 6 bases and J by 10 bases, with 16 bases between. The CDR3 loop spans 13 amino acids. The chain's CDR3 is CASSPERFRPQHF. The DNA for the CDR3 is TGTGCCAGCAGCCCCGAGCGTTTCAGACCCCAGCATTTT.

The chain couples TRBV6-5 to TRBJ1-1, with 9 bases that match TRBD1. Per the germline V gene, CDR1 is MNHEY and CDR2 is SVGAGI. V trimming: 6 bases; J trimming: 4 bases; junction bases outside the gene matches: 0. The CDR3 loop spans 12 amino acids. CDR3 loop: CASRTGGTEAFF. In nucleotides, the CDR3 is TGTGCCAGCAGGACAGGGGGCACTGAAGCTTTCTTT.

This clone is a singleton in its sample. The chain has TRBV5-4 and TRBJ2-5; 14 nucleotides agree with TRBD2. CDR1 is SGHNT, CDR2 YYREEE, per germline (reference sequence). J lost 5 bases, V lost 1 base, and 10 bases had no gene match. This CDR3 is built from 18 residues. The CDR3 loop is CASSLFQGLAGVGETQYF. Written as DNA, the CDR3 is TGTGCCAGCAGCTTGTTTCAGGGACTAGCGGGAGTAGGGGAGACCCAGTACTTC.

This chain connects TRBV21-1 to TRBJ1-5. TRBV21-1 is marked as a pseudogene. The CDR3 has 16 residues. In nucleotides, the CDR3 is TGTGCCAGCAGTCCCACCGACCTATATAGCAATCAGCCCCAGCATTTT. It encodes CASSPTDLYSNQPQHF.

The chain has TRBV27 and TRBJ2-2; 11 bases fit TRBD2. CDR1 MNHEY and CDR2 SMNVEV come from the germline V gene (reference sequence). Trimming removed 1 base from V and 7 bases from J; junction bases left unmatched: 8. The CDR3 length is 17 residues. The CDR3 spells CASSLLTSGGLGGELFF. For the CDR3, the DNA is TGTGCCAGCAGTTTATTAACTAGCGGGGGCCTGGGCGGGGAGCTGTTTTTT.

The chain combines TRBV20-1 with TRBJ2-7; D possibly corresponds to TRBD2 (6 bases). V shed 6 bases and J shed 4 bases, with 10 bases lying between them. The CDR3 is 11 residues long. Germline lookup yields CDR1 DFQATT and CDR2 SNEGSKA (reference sequence). In nucleotides, the CDR3 is TGCAGTGCCCCGCGGGGTTACGAGCAGTACTTC. This translates into CSAPRGYEQYF.

The V gene is TRBV5-4, the J gene TRBJ2-1; 8 bases line up with TRBD2. With 4 bases clipped from V and 2 bases from J, the junction kept 8 bases outside the gene matches. The CDR3 covers 16 residues. CDR1 and CDR2 from the germline V gene are SGHNT and YYREEE (reference sequence). The CDR3 region has the DNA TGTGCCAGCAGCGCTCCGGGACTAGGCACCTACAATGAGCAGTTCTTC. This sequence encodes CASSAPGLGTYNEQFF.

This chain connects TRBV30 to TRBJ1-2; 7 nucleotides line up with TRBD1. CDR1 is GTSNPN and CDR2 is SVGIG in the germline V gene (reference sequence). The trim removed 8 bases at V and 11 bases at J, leaving 11 bases unmatched. The CDR3 runs 11 residues. As DNA, the CDR3 is TGTGCCGAGGGGGCTGGGTTCCTGTACACCTTC. Its translation is CAEGAGFLYTF.

The CDR3 region has the DNA TGTGCCAGCAGCTCCCCCGTGGGAGCCCCCTACGAGCAGTACTTC. This encodes CASSSPVGAPYEQYF. V gene TRBV28 combines with J gene TRBJ2-7; a weak D match, TRBD2 (5 bases). The CDR3 spans 15 residues. Germline V gene data show CDR1 as MDHEN and CDR2 as SYDVKM. Trimming left V 6 bases short and J 2 bases short, with 17 bases between.

The chain links TRBV28 to TRBJ2-7; 10 bases agree with TRBD1. The CDR3 spans 15 residues. Trimming took 5 bases from V and 3 from J; bases not matched to a gene: 7. Looked up from germline, CDR1 is MDHEN and CDR2 is SYDVKM. The CDR3 DNA follows: TGTGCCAGCAGTCCCGGGACAGGGGAAGACTACGAGCAGTACTTC. This gives the protein CASSPGTGEDYEQYF.

J is TRBJ2-1 and V is TRBV2; D uncertain. V shed 5 bases and J shed 2 bases, with 16 bases lying between them. Germline V lookup: CDR1 SNHLY, CDR2 FYNNEI. The CDR3 is 16 residues long. The CDR3 DNA is TGTGCCAGCAGTCCACTCTCGGTTCCTACCTACAATGAGCAGTTCTTC. Its translation: CASSPLSVPTYNEQFF.

The genes are TRBV30 and TRBJ2-7; D possibly corresponds to TRBD2 (6 bases). V lost 2 bases to trimming and J lost 4 bases, with 12 bases between them. Germline CDR1 reads GTSNPN; CDR2 reads SVGIG (reference sequence). The CDR3 totals 13 residues. The CDR3, as DNA: TGTGCCTGGAGTTCGGGGGTAGTATACGAGCAGTACTTC. Protein: CAWSSGVVYEQYF.

This rearrangement joins TRBV7-9 to TRBJ1-5; 8 bases match TRBD1. Trimming took 5 bases from V and 6 from J; bases not matched to a gene: 9. CDR1 and CDR2 from the germline V gene are SEHNR and FQNEAQ (reference sequence). CDR3 size: 15 residues. In nucleotides, the CDR3 is TGTGCCAGCAGCCCCCCCGGGGGGACAGGTCAGCCCCAGCATTTT. It yields the protein CASSPPGGTGQPQHF.

CDR3 protein: CSASPDNEQFF. DNA for the CDR3: TGCAGTGCTAGTCCGGACAATGAGCAGTTCTTC. The J gene is TRBJ2-1, the V gene TRBV20-1, with D unclear. This CDR3 is 11 amino acids long. V was clipped by 3 bases and J by 5 bases, with 5 bases between them. In germline, CDR1 is DFQATT, CDR2 SNEGSKA (reference sequence).

This clone came up once. This chain uses TRBV25-1 with TRBJ2-1; TRBD2 aligns across 8 bases. J gave up 2 bases and V 8 bases, and 11 bases lay outside the gene matches. CDR1 and CDR2 from the germline V gene are MGHDK and SYGVNS. This CDR3 is 16 amino acids long. The CDR3 protein is CASAQREWGTYNEQFF. The CDR3 coding sequence is TGTGCCAGCGCCCAGCGGGAGTGGGGGACCTACAATGAGCAGTTCTTC.

The chain employs TRBV21-1 and TRBJ2-7; TRBD2 reflects the table's D call only, with no check against the DNA. TRBV21-1 constitutes a pseudogene. The CDR3 spans 14 residues. The CDR3 region is CASTISGRAHEQYV. The CDR3 DNA is TGTGCCAGCACTATTAGCGGGAGGGCCCACGAGCAGTACGTC.

The gene calls are TRBV7-2 and TRBJ2-1; D remains ambiguous. From germline, CDR1 is SGHTA and CDR2 FQGNSA. The CDR3 totals 15 residues. V dropped 1 base and J dropped 2 bases, with 9 bases sitting between them. Here the CDR3 DNA reads TGTGCCAGCAGCTTAGTCGCGGCCGCCTACAATGAGCAGTTCTTC. This codes for CASSLVAAAYNEQFF.

The chain combines TRBV9 with TRBJ2-3, with D unclear. Trimming cost V 0 bases and J 2 bases, with 10 bases left between them. The CDR3 contains 15 residues. Germline assignment: CDR1 SGDLS and CDR2 YYNGEE. The CDR3 sequence is CASSVGSYHTDTQYF. The CDR3 DNA sequence: TGTGCCAGCAGCGTAGGTTCTTATCACACAGATACGCAGTATTTT.

This chain links TRBV4-3 with TRBJ2-3; no reliable D call. V lost 2 bases, J lost 0 bases, and 3 bases lay in between. Looked up from germline, CDR1 is LGHNA and CDR2 is YSLEER. This CDR3 is 13 amino acids long. The CDR3 is CASSQSSTDTQYF. In nucleotides, the CDR3 is TGCGCCAGCAGCCAATCTAGCACAGATACGCAGTATTTT.

This sequence joins TRBV29-1 and TRBJ2-7; the match to TRBD1 covers 9 bases. V shed 5 bases, J shed 3 bases, and the junction held 8 bases outside the gene matches. The germline gives CDR1 SQVTM, CDR2 ANQGSEA. This CDR3 comprises 14 residues. CDR3 loop: CSVSGTGKNYEQYF. CDR3 nucleotides: TGCAGCGTTTCCGGGACAGGGAAAAACTACGAGCAGTACTTC.

The chain joins TRBV29-1 to TRBJ2-5; D gene ambiguous. This CDR3 contains 10 residues. V lost 5 bases and J 5 bases, leaving 6 bases between the germline ends. CDR1 and CDR2 (germline): SQVTM, ANQGSEA. The CDR3 nucleotides read TGCAGCGTTTTGTTGGAGACCCAGTACTTC. Its translation is CSVLLETQYF.